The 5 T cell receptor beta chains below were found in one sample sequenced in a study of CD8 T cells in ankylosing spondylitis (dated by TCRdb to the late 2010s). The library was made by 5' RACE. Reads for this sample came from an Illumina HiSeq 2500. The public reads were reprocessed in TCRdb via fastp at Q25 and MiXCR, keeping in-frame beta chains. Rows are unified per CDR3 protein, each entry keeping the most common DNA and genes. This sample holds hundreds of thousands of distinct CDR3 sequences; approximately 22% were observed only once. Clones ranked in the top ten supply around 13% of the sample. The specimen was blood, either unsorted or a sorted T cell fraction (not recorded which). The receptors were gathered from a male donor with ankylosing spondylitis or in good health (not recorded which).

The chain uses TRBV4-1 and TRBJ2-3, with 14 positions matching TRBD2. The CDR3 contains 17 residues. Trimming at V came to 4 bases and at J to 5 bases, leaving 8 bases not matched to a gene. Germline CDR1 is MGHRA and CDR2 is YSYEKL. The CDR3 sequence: CASSPWTSGGFGDTQYF. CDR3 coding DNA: TGCGCCAGCAGCCCCTGGACTAGCGGGGGGTTCGGAGATACGCAGTATTTT.

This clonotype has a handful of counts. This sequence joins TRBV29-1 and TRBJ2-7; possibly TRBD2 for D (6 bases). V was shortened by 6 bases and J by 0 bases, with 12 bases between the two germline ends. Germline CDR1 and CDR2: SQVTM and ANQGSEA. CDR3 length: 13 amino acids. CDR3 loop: CSVTGLHSYEQYF. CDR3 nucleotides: TGCAGCGTGACGGGACTCCACTCCTACGAGCAGTACTTC.

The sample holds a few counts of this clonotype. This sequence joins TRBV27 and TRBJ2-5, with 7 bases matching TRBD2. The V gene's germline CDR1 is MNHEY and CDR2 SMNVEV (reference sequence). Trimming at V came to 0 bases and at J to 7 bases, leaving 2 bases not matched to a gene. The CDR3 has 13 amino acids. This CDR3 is CASSLSRGWTQYF. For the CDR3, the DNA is TGTGCCAGCAGTTTATCGCGGGGGTGGACCCAGTACTTC.

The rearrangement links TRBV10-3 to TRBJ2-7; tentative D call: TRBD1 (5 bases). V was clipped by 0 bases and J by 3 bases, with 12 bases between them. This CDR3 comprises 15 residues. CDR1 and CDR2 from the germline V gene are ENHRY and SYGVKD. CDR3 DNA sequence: TGTGCCATCAGTGAGTCGCAGGACATAGTCTACGAGCAGTACTTC. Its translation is CAISESQDIVYEQYF.

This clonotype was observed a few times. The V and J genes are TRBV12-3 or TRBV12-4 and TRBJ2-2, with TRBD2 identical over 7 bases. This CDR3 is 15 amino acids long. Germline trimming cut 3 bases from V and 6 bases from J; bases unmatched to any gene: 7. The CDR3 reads CASSFWGGAAGELFF. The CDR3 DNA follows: TGTGCCAGCAGTTTTTGGGGAGGGGCGGCCGGGGAGCTGTTTTTT.